Listed below are T cell receptor beta chains from one sample, sequenced in a study of shared T cell receptors in the human thymus. Some clones are missing from TCRdb's copy, which holds only in-frame ones; the method was immunoSEQ multiplex PCR. This sample carries 700,000 or so clones, 80% to 90% of them seen once, and the ten largest clones take 0.008% to 0.011%. The same sample was also studied in work on human thymus T cells.

Sequencing was done on a sample of thymocytes. All receptors come from a girl under two years old with a congenital heart defect. CDR3s include the opening cysteine and the closing phenylalanine or tryptophan. A D gene is named only where the DNA matches it firmly. Clone size is shown for a subset of rows, as once, few, many or a class of expanded clone.

size: .
J: TRBJ2-2
V: TRBV2
D: .
length: 18
CDR3: CASSEAPDSDTNTGELFF
DNA: TGTGCCAGCAGTGAAGCGCCGGACAGCGATACGAACACCGGGGAGCTGTTTTTT

size: .
J: TRBJ2-7
V: TRBV27
D: .
length: 14
CDR3: CASSSTVTYYEQYF
DNA: TGTGCCAGCAGTTCCACAGTTACCTACTACGAGCAGTACTTC

size: .
J: TRBJ2-1
V: TRBV4-3
D: .
length: 15
CDR3: CASSQDNGDYNEQFF
DNA: TGCGCCAGCAGCCAAGATAACGGTGACTACAATGAGCAGTTCTTC

size: .
J: TRBJ2-7
V: TRBV9
D: .
length: 12
CDR3: CASSVGTGEQYF
DNA: TGTGCCAGCAGCGTGGGAACGGGGGAGCAGTACTTC

size: once
J: TRBJ1-1
V: TRBV29-1
D: TRBD1
length: 14
CDR3: CSVEIQGENTEAFF
DNA: TGCAGCGTTGAGATTCAGGGGGAGAACACTGAAGCTTTCTTT

size: .
J: TRBJ1-5
V: TRBV5-6
D: .
length: 15
CDR3: CASSLAGYSNQPQHF
DNA: TGTGCCAGCAGCTTGGCCGGGTATAGCAATCAGCCCCAGCATTTT

size: few
J: TRBJ2-7
V: TRBV5-1
D: TRBD1
length: 17
CDR3: CASSLLTGAPRGSEQYF
DNA: TGCGCCAGCAGCTTGTTGACAGGGGCTCCCAGGGGGTCCGAGCAGTACTTC

size: .
J: TRBJ1-1
V: TRBV5-3
D: .
length: 12
CDR3: CARSLDGGKAFF
DNA: TGTGCCAGAAGCTTGGATGGGGGGAAAGCTTTCTTT

size: .
J: TRBJ1-3
V: TRBV5-4
D: .
length: 18
CDR3: CASSLTASTGSSGNTIYF
DNA: TGTGCCAGCAGCTTGACCGCATCGACAGGATCATCTGGAAACACCATATATTTT

size: .
J: TRBJ2-7
V: TRBV5-8
D: .
length: 16
CDR3: CASSLTRTPASYEQYF
DNA: TGTGCCAGCAGCTTGACACGGACACCCGCATCCTACGAGCAGTACTTC

size: .
J: TRBJ2-5
V: TRBV28
D: TRBD2
length: 17
CDR3: CASSSPSAAGGQETQYF
DNA: TGTGCCAGCAGTTCCCCCTCGGCTGCGGGGGGGCAAGAGACCCAGTACTTC

size: .
J: TRBJ2-7
V: TRBV6-5
D: .
length: 15
CDR3: CASSEGEVAGYEQYF
DNA: TGTGCCAGCTCCGAGGGAGAGGTGGCAGGTTACGAGCAGTACTTC

size: .
J: TRBJ1-1
V: TRBV5-6
D: TRBD1
length: 14
CDR3: CASSWTGGRAEAFF
DNA: TGTGCCAGCAGCTGGACAGGGGGCCGGGCTGAAGCTTTCTTT

size: .
J: TRBJ1-4
V: TRBV30
D: TRBD1
length: 15
CDR3: CAWSPQQGTNEKLFF
DNA: TGTGCCTGGAGTCCTCAACAGGGGACTAATGAAAAACTGTTTTTT

size: .
J: TRBJ1-3
V: TRBV6-5
D: TRBD1
length: 15
CDR3: CASTPDRGAGNTIYF
DNA: TGTGCCAGCACCCCAGACAGGGGTGCTGGAAACACCATATATTTT

size: .
J: TRBJ2-4
V: TRBV4-1
D: .
length: 12
CDR3: CASSLGPGRQYF
DNA: TGCGCCAGCAGCCTTGGCCCAGGGAGGCAGTACTTC

size: once
J: TRBJ1-3
V: TRBV27
D: TRBD1
length: 19
CDR3: CASSLRQGPHSGLGNTIYF
DNA: TGTGCCAGCAGTTTAAGACAGGGTCCCCACTCTGGATTAGGAAACACCATATATTTT

size: .
J: TRBJ1-4
V: TRBV7-2
D: .
length: 19
CDR3: CASSRALLYETSLAEKLFF
DNA: TGTGCCAGCAGCCGAGCCCTTCTATACGAGACAAGTTTGGCGGAAAAACTGTTTTTT

size: .
J: TRBJ2-7
V: TRBV28
D: .
length: 17
CDR3: CASSRKERVDSSYEQYF
DNA: TGTGCCAGCAGCCGAAAGGAAAGGGTGGACAGCTCCTACGAGCAGTACTTC

size: .
J: TRBJ1-5
V: TRBV12-5
D: .
length: 20
CDR3: CASGLVRGGVGSGYNQPQHF
DNA: TGTGCTAGTGGTTTGGTACGAGGGGGGGTAGGGTCCGGTTACAATCAGCCCCAGCATTTT

size: .
J: TRBJ2-7
V: TRBV7-2
D: .
length: 13
CDR3: CASSLVLGVEQYF
DNA: TGTGCCAGCAGCTTAGTCCTAGGGGTCGAGCAGTACTTC

size: .
J: TRBJ2-1
V: TRBV9
D: TRBD1
length: 19
CDR3: CASSKDRGTSLSSYNEQFF
DNA: TGTGCCAGCAGCAAAGACAGGGGTACCTCCTTGAGCTCCTACAATGAGCAGTTCTTC

size: .
J: TRBJ1-6
V: TRBV11-2
D: .
length: 12
CDR3: CASSWIGSPLHF
DNA: TGTGCCAGCAGCTGGATCGGGTCACCCCTCCACTTT

size: .
J: TRBJ1-2
V: TRBV4-1
D: .
length: 17
CDR3: CASSQDRTVLANYGYTF
DNA: TGCGCCAGCAGCCAAGATAGGACAGTACTAGCTAACTATGGCTACACCTTC

size: once
J: TRBJ1-6
V: TRBV2
D: TRBD1
length: 13
CDR3: CASRDRVYSPLHF
DNA: TGTGCCAGCCGGGACAGGGTATATTCACCCCTCCACTTT

size: .
J: TRBJ2-5
V: TRBV7-8
D: TRBD2
length: 18
CDR3: CASSLGLAGAKFQETQYF
DNA: TGTGCCAGCAGCTTAGGGCTAGCGGGGGCCAAGTTTCAAGAGACCCAGTACTTC

size: .
J: TRBJ1-2
V: TRBV6-5
D: .
length: 14
CDR3: CASSYRQTNYGYTF
DNA: TGTGCCAGCAGTTACAGACAGACAAACTATGGCTACACCTTC

size: .
J: TRBJ1-2
V: TRBV10-3
D: TRBD1
length: 13
CDR3: CAISEGTGNGYTF
DNA: TGTGCCATCAGTGAGGGGACAGGTAATGGCTACACCTTC

size: .
J: TRBJ2-4
V: TRBV9
D: TRBD1
length: 14
CDR3: CASSYRDRGNIQYF
DNA: TGTGCCAGCAGCTACCGGGACAGGGGTAACATTCAGTACTTC

size: .
J: TRBJ2-3
V: TRBV5-1
D: TRBD2
length: 16
CDR3: CAGVTQAGGHPDTQYF
DNA: TGCGCCGGAGTCACACAAGCGGGGGGGCACCCAGATACGCAGTATTTT

size: .
J: TRBJ1-5
V: TRBV2
D: TRBD1
length: 15
CDR3: CASSEGTEYNQPQHF
DNA: TGTGCCAGCAGTGAGGGGACAGAATACAATCAGCCCCAGCATTTT

size: .
J: TRBJ2-3
V: TRBV5-1
D: TRBD1
length: 17
CDR3: CASSYGGTGPHTDTQYF
DNA: TGCGCCAGCAGCTACGGTGGGACAGGGCCCCACACAGATACGCAGTATTTT

size: .
J: TRBJ1-1
V: TRBV5-4
D: .
length: 16
CDR3: CASSSLAGSGNTEAFF
DNA: TGTGCCAGCAGCTCTCTTGCGGGGTCGGGGAACACTGAAGCTTTCTTT

size: .
J: TRBJ2-2
V: TRBV14
D: TRBD1
length: 16
CDR3: CASSQEGTGDPGELFF
DNA: TGTGCCAGCAGCCAAGAGGGGACAGGGGATCCCGGGGAGCTGTTTTTT

size: .
J: TRBJ2-3
V: TRBV9
D: TRBD2
length: 14
CDR3: CASSVGGGSDTQYF
DNA: TGTGCCAGCAGCGTAGGGGGGGGGTCAGATACGCAGTATTTT

size: .
J: TRBJ1-3
V: TRBV4-1
D: .
length: 17
CDR3: CASSPVVGASSGNTIYF
DNA: TGCGCCAGCAGCCCCGTGGTTGGGGCGAGCTCTGGAAACACCATATATTTT

size: .
J: TRBJ1-2
V: TRBV7-2
D: .
length: 12
CDR3: CASSLGLFGYTF
DNA: TGTGCCAGCAGCTTGGGACTTTTTGGCTACACCTTC

size: .
J: TRBJ2-1
V: TRBV28
D: TRBD2
length: 14
CDR3: CASSLFVAGNEQFF
DNA: TGTGCCAGCAGTTTATTCGTAGCGGGCAATGAGCAGTTCTTC

size: .
J: TRBJ2-1
V: TRBV11-2
D: TRBD1
length: 18
CDR3: CASSHRDRGRGGYNEQFF
DNA: TGTGCCAGCAGCCACCGGGACAGGGGGCGGGGGGGTTACAATGAGCAGTTCTTC

size: .
J: TRBJ2-7
V: TRBV7-2
D: .
length: 15
CDR3: CASSLERRGEYEQYF
DNA: TGTGCCAGCAGCTTAGAGAGAAGGGGCGAGTACGAGCAGTACTTC

size: .
J: TRBJ1-1
V: TRBV20-1
D: TRBD1
length: 11
CDR3: CSARRGQGASF
DNA: TGCAGTGCTAGGAGGGGACAGGGAGCCTCATTT